Presented here are 23 T cell receptor beta chains from one specimen sequenced in a study of OX40 agonist ivuxolimab in advanced cancers. Only in-frame clones appear in the TCRdb table, and some are missing; sequencing was by immunoSEQ multiplex PCR. The repertoire holds about 66,000 clones, with roughly 86% as singletons. Source: CD4+ or CD8+ T cells sorted from blood, taken in a trial of the OX40 agonist ivuxolimab. All receptors derive from an adult with an advanced solid tumor such as melanoma, head and neck, liver or kidney cancer.

This clone appeared once. This sequence joins TRBV6-5 and TRBJ2-7; D is unclear. V lost 5 bases to trimming and J lost 3 bases, with 5 bases between them. Looked up from germline, CDR1 is MNHEY and CDR2 is SVGAGI. The CDR3 loop spans 11 amino acids. The CDR3 region has the DNA TGTGCCAGCAGTAGTGTCTACGAGCAGTACTTC. Its protein product is CASSSVYEQYF.

This CDR3 reads CASSRRQGDEQYF. CDR3 sequence (DNA): TGCGCCAGCAGCCGTAGACAGGGGGACGAGCAGTACTTC. The chain recombines TRBV4-3 with TRBJ2-7, with 9 bases lining up with TRBD1. CDR1 and CDR2 (germline): LGHNA, YSLEER. The CDR3 runs to 13 residues. The V and J ends lost 4 bases and 5 bases, in that order; junction bases with no gene match: 3.

The V call is TRBV2, the J call TRBJ1-5; the D is unclear. Germline V lookup: CDR1 SNHLY, CDR2 FYNNEI. The CDR3 runs 13 residues. V was clipped by 2 bases and J by 6 bases, with 8 bases between them. This CDR3 is CASSENWVQPQHF. CDR3 coding DNA: TGTGCCAGCAGTGAAAACTGGGTTCAGCCCCAGCATTTT.

The genes are TRBV15 and TRBJ1-1; D gene ambiguous. Germline-derived CDR1 and CDR2 are LNHNV and YYDKDF (reference sequence). The ends were cut back, 3 bases at V and 4 bases at J, with 9 bases in the middle. This CDR3 spans 13 amino acids. For the CDR3, the DNA is TGTGCCACCAGCAGGGATAGGAGCACTGAAGCTTTCTTT. This translates into CATSRDRSTEAFF.

The CDR3 nucleotides are TGTGCCAGCAGCCCAGGGACGGGGAGCTCCTACGAGCAGTACTTC. Translation gives CASSPGTGSSYEQYF. The gene calls are TRBV5-8 and TRBJ2-7, with D possibly called TRBD1 or TRBD2 (5 bases each). Germline CDR1 SGHTS, CDR2 YDEGEE. This CDR3 region has 15 residues. V lost 4 bases, J lost 0 bases, and 14 bases lay in between.

This chain joins TRBV2 and TRBJ1-2; 12 nucleotides align to TRBD1. This CDR3 region has 14 residues. Trimming cost V 6 bases and J 4 bases; bases outside gene matches: 3. Germline V gives CDR1 SNHLY, CDR2 FYNNEI. The CDR3 protein is CASRGTGGSYGYTF. The CDR3 nucleotides read TGTGCCAGCAGGGGGACAGGGGGCAGCTATGGCTACACCTTC.

The chain combines TRBV10-3 with TRBJ2-7; no reliable D call. V shed 5 bases and J shed 5 bases, with 10 bases lying between them. Germline CDR1 reads ENHRY; CDR2 reads SYGVKD. The CDR3 runs to 12 residues. CDR3 nucleotide sequence: TGTGCCATCAGTCCAGATGCCCACGAGCAGTACTTC. Protein sequence: CAISPDAHEQYF.

The CDR3 sequence is CASSGGSGRAREQFF. CDR3 bases: TGTGCCAGCAGTGGAGGTAGCGGGAGGGCCAGAGAGCAGTTCTTC. V gene TRBV2 combines with J gene TRBJ2-1; 11 nucleotides match TRBD2. Germline loops: CDR1 SNHLY, CDR2 FYNNEI. The length of the CDR3 is 15 residues. Trimming cost V 4 bases and J 10 bases; bases outside gene matches: 9.

The V call is TRBV13, the J call TRBJ1-5; no definite D call. Germline V gene data show CDR1 as PRHDT and CDR2 as FYEKMQ (reference sequence). The V gene lost 3 bases and the J gene lost 4 bases, with 7 bases spanning the gap. The CDR3 covers 13 residues. CDR3 nucleotide sequence: TGTGCCAGCAGCTTGACTGATAATCAGCCCCAGCATTTT. Its translation is CASSLTDNQPQHF.

The V gene is TRBV19, the J gene TRBJ2-1; TRBD1 matches at 10 bases. Germline assignment: CDR1 LNHDA and CDR2 SQIVND (reference sequence). With 5 bases clipped from V and 3 bases from J, the junction kept 4 bases outside the gene matches. This CDR3 contains 15 residues. CDR3 protein: CASSQTGGVYNEQFF. In nucleotides, the CDR3 is TGTGCCAGTAGTCAGACAGGGGGCGTCTACAATGAGCAGTTCTTC.

This chain links TRBV5-1 with TRBJ2-7; 9 nucleotides agree with TRBD1. This CDR3 is built from 13 residues. Losses at the gene ends were 3 bases for V and 4 bases for J; bases not matched to a gene: 2. CDR1 SGHRS and CDR2 YFSETQ come from the germline V gene. The CDR3 bases are TGCGCCAGCAGCTGGGACAGGGCTTACGAGCAGTACTTC. This codes for CASSWDRAYEQYF.

Notes on this clone: Mismatch with germline at one junction end may stem from a read error. The chain is built from TRBV7-7 and TRBJ2-3, with no clear D. The V gene's germline CDR1 is SSHAT and CDR2 FNYEAQ (reference sequence). The CDR3 spans 14 residues. This CDR3 is CASSPFGITDTQYF. CDR3 bases: TGTGCTAGCAGCCCGTTCGGAATCACAGATACGCAGTATTTT.

The gene calls are TRBV6-5 and TRBJ2-2; the D gene is possibly TRBD2 (6 bases). The germline V gene has CDR1 MNHEY and CDR2 SVGAGI. This CDR3 spans 16 amino acids. Trimming shortened V by 2 bases and J by 1 base, and 11 bases separated the two germline ends. CDR3 sequence reads: CASSYRGGGNTGELFF. The CDR3 bases are TGTGCCAGCAGTTACCGGGGAGGAGGGAACACCGGGGAGCTGTTTTTT.

J is TRBJ1-2 and V is TRBV6-6, with 9 nucleotides matching TRBD1. Germline lookup yields CDR1 MNHNY and CDR2 SVGAGI (reference sequence). V trimming: 5 bases; J trimming: 8 bases; junction bases outside the gene matches: 9. The length of the CDR3 is 14 residues. The CDR3 loop is CASSPGQGTQGYTF. CDR3 nucleotide sequence: TGTGCCAGCAGTCCGGGACAGGGAACTCAGGGCTACACCTTC.

This chain uses TRBV4-3 with TRBJ2-5; TRBD2 matches 11 bases. Trimming at V came to 2 bases and at J to 5 bases, leaving 7 bases not matched to a gene. Germline-derived CDR1 and CDR2 are LGHNA and YSLEER. This CDR3 spans 16 amino acids. CDR3 in amino acids: CASSQLAGGPLETQYF. For the CDR3, the DNA is TGCGCCAGCAGCCAACTAGCGGGAGGTCCGCTGGAGACCCAGTACTTC.

The chain is built from TRBV19 and TRBJ2-2, with TRBD1 matching 12 bases. The CDR3 consists of 15 residues. Germline loops: CDR1 LNHDA, CDR2 SQIVND (reference sequence). V was pared by 7 bases and J by 6 bases, with 6 bases of the junction left unmatched. CDR3 region: CASNPGQGASGELFF. CDR3 DNA sequence: TGTGCCAGTAACCCGGGACAGGGGGCGTCCGGGGAGCTGTTTTTT.

This clone was counted a single time. The chain carries TRBV15 and TRBJ1-1, with no clear D. Deletions cut 4 bases from V and 1 base from J, with 13 bases between. This CDR3 region has 15 residues. Per the germline V gene, CDR1 is LNHNV and CDR2 is YYDKDF (reference sequence). CDR3 DNA: TGTGCCACCAGCATAAGACCCGAGCCGAACACTGAAGCTTTCTTT. This gives the protein CATSIRPEPNTEAFF.

The chain's CDR3 is CASSLTGDYGYTF. The CDR3 nucleotides are TGCGCCAGCAGCTTGACAGGGGACTATGGCTACACCTTC. The genes are TRBV5-1 and TRBJ1-2, with 7 positions matching TRBD1. Germline values: CDR1 SGHRS, CDR2 YFSETQ. This CDR3 contains 13 residues. The junction had 0 bases not matched to a gene; V was cut back by 1 base and J by 3 bases.

This clone was counted a few times. The chain combines TRBV5-5 with TRBJ1-2; D ambiguous. Germline V CDR1 and CDR2: SGHKS, YYEKEE (reference sequence). The CDR3 contains 14 residues. V gave up 2 bases and J gave up 6 bases, with 14 bases separating them. The CDR3 DNA follows: TGTGCCAGCAGCTTCAGACCTAACTATGATGGCTACACCTTC. This gives the protein CASSFRPNYDGYTF.

The CDR3 is CASSTPSGSTYEQYF. DNA of the CDR3: TGTGCCAGCAGTACTCCTAGCGGGAGTACTTACGAGCAGTACTTC. The V gene is TRBV28, the J gene TRBJ2-7, with 10 bases aligning to TRBD2. J lost 4 bases, V lost 5 bases, and 8 bases had no gene match. The germline CDR1 and CDR2 sequences are MDHEN and SYDVKM. This CDR3 comprises 15 residues.

The chain is built from TRBV21-1 and TRBJ1-1. TRBV21-1 is a known pseudogene. There are 14 residues in the CDR3. CDR3 coding DNA: TGTGCCAGCAGCAATACTGGCAGCCTAGCTGAAGCTTTCTTT. This gives the protein CASSNTGSLAEAFF.

The chain combines TRBV6-5 with TRBJ1-1; D unclear. The germline V gene encodes CDR1 MNHEY and CDR2 SVGAGI. V was trimmed by 0 bases and J by 4 bases, leaving 12 bases between them. This CDR3 comprises 15 residues. The chain's CDR3 is CASSYSNPVGTEAFF. CDR3 sequence (DNA): TGTGCCAGCAGTTACTCGAACCCCGTGGGCACTGAAGCTTTCTTT.

This chain joins TRBV27 and TRBJ2-2, with 8 bases fitting TRBD1. Per germline, CDR1 MNHEY and CDR2 SMNVEV (reference sequence). With 5 bases clipped from V and 6 bases from J, the junction kept 8 bases outside the gene matches. The CDR3 is 15 amino acids. Here the CDR3 reads CASSPRQGSPGELFF. Here the CDR3 DNA reads TGTGCCAGCAGTCCGCGACAGGGGTCCCCCGGGGAGCTGTTTTTT.